These T cell receptor beta chains were read from a single sample in a study of blood T cells in healthy people across ages. Via MiXCR, TCRdb re-called the 5' RACE reads, giving one row per CDR3 protein. The table records under 2 million distinct CDR3 sequences, roughly a third of them present only once. Input material: blood. Receptors originate from a woman aged 25 to 39 in good health. Both conserved end residues are part of each CDR3. A D gene is named only where the DNA matches it firmly.

cdr3_aa	v_call	j_call	d_call
CASSSRDRAEANQPQHF	TRBV12-3/TRBV12-4	TRBJ1-5	TRBD1
CATSDSLGYEQFF	TRBV24-1	TRBJ2-1	NA
CAWSGDFYEQYF	TRBV30	TRBJ2-7	NA
CAWSSKNYYEQYF	TRBV2	TRBJ2-7	NA
CASSPLVVNTEAFF	TRBV5-1	TRBJ1-1	NA
CSLSGGASADTQYF	TRBV29-1	TRBJ2-3	TRBD1
CASSHVQGAEQYF	TRBV4-1	TRBJ2-7	TRBD1
CASSPGAQAEAFF	TRBV2	TRBJ1-1	NA
CASSPRRRQGEGYTF	TRBV7-2	TRBJ1-2	NA
CASSPDRVGEQYF	TRBV2	TRBJ2-4	TRBD1
CASSLGGSGNYEQYF	TRBV7-2	TRBJ2-7	TRBD2
CSARDGVYEQYF	TRBV20-1	TRBJ2-7	NA
CASIPGLLSYEQYF	TRBV2	TRBJ2-7	NA
CASKRQGINQPQHF	TRBV28	TRBJ1-5	TRBD1
CASSPTTGMNSPLHF	TRBV11-2	TRBJ1-6	NA
CASSSYASYEQYF	TRBV27	TRBJ2-7	NA
CSARDLEDYQETQYF	TRBV20-1	TRBJ2-5	NA
CASSKSLPPYEQYF	TRBV14	NA	NA
CSVAQGPNYGYTF	TRBV29-1	TRBJ1-2	NA
CASSQEQEGSYEQYF	TRBV4-2	TRBJ2-7	NA
CASSERSVVGGEQYF	TRBV2	TRBJ2-7	NA
CASSLDGTGTGANVLTF	TRBV12-3/TRBV12-4	TRBJ2-6	TRBD1
CASSPPGYPNEQYF	TRBV3-1	TRBJ2-7	NA
CHWRGEYTDTQYF	TRBV20-1	TRBJ2-3	NA
CASSQGASGGSGELFF	TRBV4-1	TRBJ2-2	TRBD2
CSVVKPGQGADEQYF	TRBV29-1	TRBJ2-7	TRBD1
CATSDWAGHGYTF	TRBV24-1	TRBJ1-2	NA
CATSRGYSGVTDTQYF	TRBV15	TRBJ2-3	TRBD2
CASSLDGGGDYEQYF	TRBV7-2	NA	NA
CASSQTRGPGNTIYF	TRBV4-1	TRBJ1-3	TRBD1
CSVGAVFSTDTQYF	TRBV29-1	TRBJ2-3	NA
CAWRDRAGQPQHF	TRBV30	TRBJ1-5	NA
CASTTGLVQFF	TRBV3-1	TRBJ2-1	NA
CSASAENYGYTF	TRBV20-1	TRBJ1-2	NA
CASGKLGGTSGVETQYF	TRBV21-1	TRBJ2-5	NA
CAISESDGSDGYTF	TRBV10-3	TRBJ1-2	NA
CASSLEGAAPDTQYF	TRBV5-1	TRBJ2-3	TRBD1
CASSPRGGTSHHNEQFF	TRBV11-2	TRBJ2-1	TRBD2
CASSVLGTSVSGGETQYF	TRBV10-2	TRBJ2-5	TRBD2
CASNILGRAREDDTQYF	TRBV6-6	TRBJ2-3	TRBD2
CASSSRTGTNYGYTF	TRBV7-9	TRBJ1-2	TRBD1